This T cell receptor beta chain comes out of a study of blood T cell repertoires in COVID-19. Per the authors' pipeline: Counts of nucleated cells, estimated from reference gene primer amplification, were obtained. This table comes from immunoSEQ multiplex PCR, and its TCRdb copy is limited to in-frame clones, with some not included. That table gives V, J and clone size, and the DNA gave D and trimming. Of under 200,000 clones detected, roughly 80% appear once; the ten largest clones hold approximately 5.6%. Germline values: CDR1 SGHTA, CDR2 FQGNSA. The CDR3 consists of 13 residues. Trimming cost V 1 base and J 6 bases, with 6 bases left between them. This clone was observed a handful of times.

Sequencing was done on a sample of PBMCs or T cells enriched from blood (not recorded which). The gene calls are TRBV7-2 and TRBJ2-2; D is undetermined. This receptor was obtained from a woman in her thirties or forties with acute COVID-19. CDR3 nucleotide sequence: TGTGCCAGCAGCTTAGGGCTAGCCGGGGAGCTGTTTTTT. Protein product: CASSLGLAGELFF.